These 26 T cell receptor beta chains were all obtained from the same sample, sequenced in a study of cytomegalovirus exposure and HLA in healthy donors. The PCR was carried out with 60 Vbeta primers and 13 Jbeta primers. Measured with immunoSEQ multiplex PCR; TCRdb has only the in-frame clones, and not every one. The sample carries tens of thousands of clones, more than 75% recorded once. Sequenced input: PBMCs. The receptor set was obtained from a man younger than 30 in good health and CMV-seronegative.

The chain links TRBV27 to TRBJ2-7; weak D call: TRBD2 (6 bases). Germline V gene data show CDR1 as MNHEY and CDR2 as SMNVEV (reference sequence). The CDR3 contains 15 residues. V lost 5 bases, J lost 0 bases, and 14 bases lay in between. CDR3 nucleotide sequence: TGTGCCAGCAGTCCGCCGGGACTTACCTCCTACGAGCAGTACTTC. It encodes CASSPPGLTSYEQYF.

For the CDR3, the DNA is TGTGCCAGCAGCGATACAGGGGCTAGCACAGATACGCAGTATTTT. It encodes CASSDTGASTDTQYF. The rearrangement links TRBV9 to TRBJ2-3; TRBD1 aligns across 7 bases. V lost 3 bases, J lost 0 bases, and 4 bases stayed unmatched. The germline V gene encodes CDR1 SGDLS and CDR2 YYNGEE. The CDR3 spans 15 residues.

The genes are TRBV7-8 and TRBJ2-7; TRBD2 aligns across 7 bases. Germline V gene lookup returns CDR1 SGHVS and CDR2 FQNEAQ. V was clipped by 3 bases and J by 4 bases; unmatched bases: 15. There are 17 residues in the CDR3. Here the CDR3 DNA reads TGTGCCAGCAGCTTTGCCTTGGGGCGGGGGTCAGAATACGAGCAGTACTTC. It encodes CASSFALGRGSEYEQYF.

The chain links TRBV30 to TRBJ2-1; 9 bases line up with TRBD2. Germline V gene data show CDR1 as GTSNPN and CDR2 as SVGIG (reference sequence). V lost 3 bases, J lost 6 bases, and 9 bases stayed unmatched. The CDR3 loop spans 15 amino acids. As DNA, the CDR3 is TGTGCCTGGAGCCTAAATGGACTAGCGTCCAATGAGCAGTTCTTC. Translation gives CAWSLNGLASNEQFF.

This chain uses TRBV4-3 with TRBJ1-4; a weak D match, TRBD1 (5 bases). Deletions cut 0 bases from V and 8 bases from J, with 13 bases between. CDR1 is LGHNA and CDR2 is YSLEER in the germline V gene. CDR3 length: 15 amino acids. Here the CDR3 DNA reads TGCGCCAGCAGCCAAGACGGCCTTTCAGGGGAAAAACTGTTTTTT. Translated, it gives CASSQDGLSGEKLFF.

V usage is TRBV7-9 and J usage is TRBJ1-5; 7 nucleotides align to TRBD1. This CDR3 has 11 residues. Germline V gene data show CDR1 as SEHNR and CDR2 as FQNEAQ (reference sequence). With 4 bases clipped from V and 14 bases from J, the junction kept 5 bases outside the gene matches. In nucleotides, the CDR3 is TGTGCCAGCAGCTCGGACAGGATTAAGCATTTT. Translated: CASSSDRIKHF. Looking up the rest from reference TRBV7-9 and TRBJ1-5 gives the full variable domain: DTGVSQNPRHKITKRGQNVTFRCDPISEHNRLYWYRQTLGQGPEFLTYFQNEAQLEKSRLLSDRFSAERPKGSFSTLEIQRTEQGDSAMYLCASSSDRIKHFGDGTRLSIL.

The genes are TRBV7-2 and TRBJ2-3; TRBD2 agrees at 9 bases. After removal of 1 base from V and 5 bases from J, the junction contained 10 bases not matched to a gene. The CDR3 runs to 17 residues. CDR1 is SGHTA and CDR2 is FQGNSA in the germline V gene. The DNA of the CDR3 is TGTGCCAGCAGCTTAGTATGGGGCGGGGGGGCCGGAGATACGCAGTATTTT. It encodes CASSLVWGGGAGDTQYF.

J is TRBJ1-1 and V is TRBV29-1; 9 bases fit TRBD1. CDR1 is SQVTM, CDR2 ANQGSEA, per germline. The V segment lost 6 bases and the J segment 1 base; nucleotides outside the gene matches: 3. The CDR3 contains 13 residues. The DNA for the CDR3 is TGCAGCGTCCAGGACAGGGGGAACACTGAAGCTTTCTTT. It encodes CSVQDRGNTEAFF.

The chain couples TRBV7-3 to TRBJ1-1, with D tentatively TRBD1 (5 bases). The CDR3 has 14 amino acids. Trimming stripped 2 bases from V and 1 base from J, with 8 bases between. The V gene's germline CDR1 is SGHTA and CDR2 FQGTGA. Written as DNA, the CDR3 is TGTGCCAGCAGCTTAGGACACCAGAACACTGAAGCTTTCTTT. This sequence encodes CASSLGHQNTEAFF.

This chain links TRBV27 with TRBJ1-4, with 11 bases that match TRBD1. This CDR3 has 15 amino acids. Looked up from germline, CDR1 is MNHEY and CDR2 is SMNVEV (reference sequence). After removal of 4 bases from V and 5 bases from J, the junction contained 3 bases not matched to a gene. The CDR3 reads CASSSWTGGNEKLFF. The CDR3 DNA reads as TGTGCCAGCAGTTCTTGGACAGGGGGCAATGAAAAACTGTTTTTT.

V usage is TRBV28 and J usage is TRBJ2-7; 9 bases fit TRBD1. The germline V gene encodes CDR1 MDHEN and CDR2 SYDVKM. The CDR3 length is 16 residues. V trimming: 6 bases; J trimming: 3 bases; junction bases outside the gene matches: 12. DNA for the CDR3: TGTGCCAGCAGGGGATTAGGGACAGGGTTCGTCTACGAGCAGTACTTC. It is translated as CASRGLGTGFVYEQYF.

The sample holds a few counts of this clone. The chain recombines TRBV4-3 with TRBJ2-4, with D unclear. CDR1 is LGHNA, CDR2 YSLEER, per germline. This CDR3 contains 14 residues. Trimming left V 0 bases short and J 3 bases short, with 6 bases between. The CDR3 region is CASSQESLKNIQYF. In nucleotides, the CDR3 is TGCGCCAGCAGCCAAGAGTCCCTCAAAAACATTCAGTACTTC.

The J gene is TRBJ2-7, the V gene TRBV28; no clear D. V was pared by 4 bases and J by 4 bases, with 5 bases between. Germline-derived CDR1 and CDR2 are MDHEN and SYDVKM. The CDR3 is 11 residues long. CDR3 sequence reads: CASSWAYEQYF. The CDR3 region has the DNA TGTGCCAGCAGTTGGGCTTACGAGCAGTACTTC.

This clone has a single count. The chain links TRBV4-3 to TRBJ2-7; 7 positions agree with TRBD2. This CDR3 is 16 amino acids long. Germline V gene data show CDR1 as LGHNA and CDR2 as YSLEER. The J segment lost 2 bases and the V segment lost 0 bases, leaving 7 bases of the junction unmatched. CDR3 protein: CASSQDVEGGPYEQYF. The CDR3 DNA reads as TGCGCCAGCAGCCAAGATGTTGAGGGAGGGCCCTACGAGCAGTACTTC.

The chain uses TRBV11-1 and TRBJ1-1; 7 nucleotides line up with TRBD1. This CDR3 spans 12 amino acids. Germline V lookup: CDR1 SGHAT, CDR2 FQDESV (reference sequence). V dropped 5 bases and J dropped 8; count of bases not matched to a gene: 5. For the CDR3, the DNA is TGTGCCAGCAGCCCAAACAGGGGCGAAGCTTTCTTT. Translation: CASSPNRGEAFF.

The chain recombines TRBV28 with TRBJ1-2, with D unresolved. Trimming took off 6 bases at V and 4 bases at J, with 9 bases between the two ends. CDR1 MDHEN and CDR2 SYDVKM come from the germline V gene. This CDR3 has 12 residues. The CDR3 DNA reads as TGTGCCAGCAGAGGACTTGGCTATGGCTACACCTTC. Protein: CASRGLGYGYTF.

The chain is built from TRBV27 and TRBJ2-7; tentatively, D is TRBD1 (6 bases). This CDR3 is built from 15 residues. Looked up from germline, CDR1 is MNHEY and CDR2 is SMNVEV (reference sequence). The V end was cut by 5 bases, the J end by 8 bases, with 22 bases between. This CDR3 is CASSPLLTGGLKQYF. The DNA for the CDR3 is TGTGCCAGCAGTCCCCTCTTGACAGGTGGGCTAAAGCAGTACTTC.

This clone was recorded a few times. CDR3 in amino acids: CASSQTGRNTEAFF. In nucleotides, the CDR3 is TGCGCCAGCAGCCAGACAGGGAGGAACACTGAAGCTTTCTTT. The V gene is TRBV4-1, the J gene TRBJ1-1; 7 bases fit TRBD1. This CDR3 spans 14 amino acids. The V and J ends lost 3 bases and 1 base, in that order; junction bases with no gene match: 2. Germline-derived CDR1 and CDR2 are MGHRA and YSYEKL.

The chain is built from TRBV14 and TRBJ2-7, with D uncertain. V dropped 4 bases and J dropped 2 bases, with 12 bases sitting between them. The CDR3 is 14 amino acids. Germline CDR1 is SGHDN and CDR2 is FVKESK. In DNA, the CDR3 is TGTGCCAGCAGCCCTATTTCTCCTCCCTACGAGCAGTACTTC. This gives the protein CASSPISPPYEQYF. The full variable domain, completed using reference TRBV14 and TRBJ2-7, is EAGVTQFPSHSVIEKGQTVTLRCDPISGHDNLYWYRRVMGKEIKFLLHFVKESKQDESGMPNNRFLAERTGGTYSTLKVQPAELEDSGVYFCASSPISPPYEQYFGPGTRLTVT.

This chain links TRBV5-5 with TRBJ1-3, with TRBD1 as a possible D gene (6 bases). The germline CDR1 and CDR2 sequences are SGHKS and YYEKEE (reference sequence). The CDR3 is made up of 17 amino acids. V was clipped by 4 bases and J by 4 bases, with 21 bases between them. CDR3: CASSVGSGGPQGNTIYF. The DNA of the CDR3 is TGTGCCAGCAGCGTCGGTAGTGGGGGCCCACAAGGAAACACCATATATTTT.

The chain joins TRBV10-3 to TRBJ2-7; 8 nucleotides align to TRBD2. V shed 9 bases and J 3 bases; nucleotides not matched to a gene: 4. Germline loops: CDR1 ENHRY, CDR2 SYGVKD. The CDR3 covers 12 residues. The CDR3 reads CAISGTSYEQYF. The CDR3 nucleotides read TGTGCCATTAGCGGGACCAGCTACGAGCAGTACTTC.

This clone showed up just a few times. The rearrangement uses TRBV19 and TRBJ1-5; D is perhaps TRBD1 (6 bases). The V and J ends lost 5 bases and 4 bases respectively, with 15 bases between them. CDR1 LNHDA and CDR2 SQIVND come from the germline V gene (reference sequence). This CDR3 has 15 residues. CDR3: CASSLQGTTNQPQHF. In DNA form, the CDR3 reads TGTGCCAGTAGTTTACAGGGTACCACGAATCAGCCCCAGCATTTT.

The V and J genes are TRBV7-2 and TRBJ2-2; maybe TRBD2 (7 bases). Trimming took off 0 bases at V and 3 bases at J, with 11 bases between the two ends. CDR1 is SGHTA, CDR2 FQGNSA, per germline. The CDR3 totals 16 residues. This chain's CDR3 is CASSLAGGAHTGELFF. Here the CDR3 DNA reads TGTGCCAGCAGCTTAGCGGGGGGGGCCCACACCGGGGAGCTGTTTTTT.

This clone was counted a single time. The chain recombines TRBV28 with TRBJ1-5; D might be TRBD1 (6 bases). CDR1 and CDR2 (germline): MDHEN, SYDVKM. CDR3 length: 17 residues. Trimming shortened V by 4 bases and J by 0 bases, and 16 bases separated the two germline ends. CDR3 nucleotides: TGTGCCAGCAGTTCACCGGGGGGGGCTATTAGCAATCAGCCCCAGCATTTT. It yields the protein CASSSPGGAISNQPQHF.

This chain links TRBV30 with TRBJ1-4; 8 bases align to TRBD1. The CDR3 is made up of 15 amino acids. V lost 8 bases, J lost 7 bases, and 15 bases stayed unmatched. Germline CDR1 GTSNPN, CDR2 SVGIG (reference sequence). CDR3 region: CARDGSGGATEKLFF. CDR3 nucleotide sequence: TGTGCCCGGGATGGGTCAGGGGGCGCAACTGAAAAACTGTTTTTT.

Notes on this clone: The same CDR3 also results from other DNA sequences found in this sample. CDR3 sequence reads: CASSQVTYEQYF. DNA for the CDR3: TGTGCCAGCAGCCAAGTTACCTACGAGCAGTACTTC. The chain links TRBV14 to TRBJ2-7; D gene unclear. The ends were cut back, 1 base at V and 2 bases at J, with 3 bases in the middle. The CDR3 extends over 12 amino acids. Germline CDR1 and CDR2: SGHDN and FVKESK.